This T cell receptor (beta chain) was obtained from a study of T cell repertoires in cytomegalovirus infection. About the study: Selected CMV epitopes included recently identified HLA-C-restricted ones as well as well-studied HLA-B-restricted ones.

The CDR3 has 18 amino acids. Trimming removed 1 base at V and 0 bases at J, with 16 bases between. The germline CDR1 and CDR2 sequences are SGHVS and FNYEAQ. Findings and caveats of the study: The ex vivo response was dominated by HLA-C-restricted CMV-specific TCR beta clonotypes. There were carriers of CMV plus the relevant HLA, and cumulative public TCR beta family frequency identified them.

This clonotype was detected many times. Its antigen is undetermined. TCRdb re-called the reads with MiXCR, one entry per CDR3 protein. The sample includes about 770,000 distinct CDR3 sequences, 25% to 35% seen only once; the top ten take approximately 14%. This rearrangement joins TRBV7-6 to TRBJ2-1, with D unclear. Source: cultured CD8+ T cells from PBMCs, taken from culture after CMV antigen stimulation. This receptor was taken from a human donor in good health (CMV status not recorded). Some clones in this sample may be carry-over from other donors' samples. This chain's CDR3 is CASSLVSHRSPSYNEQFF. The CDR3 DNA reads as TGTGCCAGCAGCTTAGTGTCACACCGCTCACCCTCCTACAATGAGCAGTTCTTC.